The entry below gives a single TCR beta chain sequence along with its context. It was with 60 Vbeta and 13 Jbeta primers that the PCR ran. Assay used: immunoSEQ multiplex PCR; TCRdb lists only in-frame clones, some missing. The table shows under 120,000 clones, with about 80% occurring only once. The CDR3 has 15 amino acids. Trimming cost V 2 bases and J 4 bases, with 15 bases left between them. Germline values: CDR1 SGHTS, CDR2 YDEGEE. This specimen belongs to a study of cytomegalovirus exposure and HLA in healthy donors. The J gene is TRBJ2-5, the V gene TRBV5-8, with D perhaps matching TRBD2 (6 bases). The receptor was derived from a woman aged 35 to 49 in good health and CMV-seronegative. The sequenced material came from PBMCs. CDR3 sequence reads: CASSFSRGVAETQYF. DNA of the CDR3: TGTGCCAGCAGCTTTAGTCGCGGGGTGGCAGAGACCCAGTACTTC.